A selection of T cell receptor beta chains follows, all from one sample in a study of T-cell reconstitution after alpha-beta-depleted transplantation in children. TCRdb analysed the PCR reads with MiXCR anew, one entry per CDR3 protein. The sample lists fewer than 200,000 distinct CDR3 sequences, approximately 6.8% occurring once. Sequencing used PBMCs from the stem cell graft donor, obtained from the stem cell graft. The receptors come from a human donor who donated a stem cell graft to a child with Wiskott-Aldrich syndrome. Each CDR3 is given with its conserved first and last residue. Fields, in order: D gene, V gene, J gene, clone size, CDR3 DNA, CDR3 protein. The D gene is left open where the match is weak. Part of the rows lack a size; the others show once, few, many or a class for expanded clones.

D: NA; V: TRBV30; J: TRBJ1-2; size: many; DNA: TGTGCCTCTCAATGGGGGGGAGCCTACACCTTC; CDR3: CASQWGGAYTF
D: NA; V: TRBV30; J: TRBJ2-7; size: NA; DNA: TGTGCCTGGAGTGATCAGGGCTACGAGCAGTACTTC; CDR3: CAWSDQGYEQYF
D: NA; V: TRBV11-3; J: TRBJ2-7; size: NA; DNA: TGTGCCAGCAGCTTCGCCTGGGAAGAGCAGTACTTC; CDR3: CASSFAWEEQYF
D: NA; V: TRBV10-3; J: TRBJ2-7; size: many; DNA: TGTGCCATCAGTGTCGCAGGGTTGTACGAGCAGTACTTC; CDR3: CAISVAGLYEQYF
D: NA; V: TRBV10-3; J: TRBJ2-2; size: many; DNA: TGTGCCATCAGACCCCAGGGTATTCTCAGGGAGGAGCTGTTTTTT; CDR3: CAIRPQGILREELFF
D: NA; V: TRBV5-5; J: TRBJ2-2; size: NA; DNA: TGTGCCAGCAGCTTTTTAGCGGCGGGCACCGGGGAGCTGTTTTTT; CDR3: CASSFLAAGTGELFF
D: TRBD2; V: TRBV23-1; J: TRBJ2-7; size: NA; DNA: TGCGCCAGCAGTCAAACCGGACTAGCTCAATCCTACGAGCAGTACTTC; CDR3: CASSQTGLAQSYEQYF
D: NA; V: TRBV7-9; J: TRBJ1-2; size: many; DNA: TGTGCCGGCGGGGGGGAGTTATATGGCTACACCTTC; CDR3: CAGGGELYGYTF
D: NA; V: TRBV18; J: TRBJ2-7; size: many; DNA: TGTGCCAGCTCACCAGGGCTCGATTACGAGCAGTACTTC; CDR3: CASSPGLDYEQYF
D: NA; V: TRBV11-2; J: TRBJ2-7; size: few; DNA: TGTGCCAGCAGCTTAGTAGGGGGGCCCTACGAGCAGTACTTC; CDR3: CASSLVGGPYEQYF
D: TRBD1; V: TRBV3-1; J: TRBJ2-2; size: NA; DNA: TGTGCCATCTGTTTAAATTTCTGGGACAGGGGGCCGCTCACCGGGGAGCTGTTTTTT; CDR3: CAICLNFWDRGPLTGELFF
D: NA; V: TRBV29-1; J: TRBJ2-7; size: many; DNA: TGCAGCGTCCATTGGGGGAGCTCCTACGAGCAGTACTTC; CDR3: CSVHWGSSYEQYF
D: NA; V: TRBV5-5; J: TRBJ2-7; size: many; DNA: TGTGCCAGCAGCTTGTCAGCAGACTACGAGCAGTACTTC; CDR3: CASSLSADYEQYF
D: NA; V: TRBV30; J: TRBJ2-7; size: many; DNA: TGTGCCTGGAGTGTACAAAGTTACTCCTACGAGCAGTACTTC; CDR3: CAWSVQSYSYEQYF
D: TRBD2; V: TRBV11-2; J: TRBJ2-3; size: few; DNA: TGTGCCAGCAGCTTTTTTTTAGCGGGAGGGCCGGGGCCAGATACGCAGTATTTT; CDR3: CASSFFLAGGPGPDTQYF
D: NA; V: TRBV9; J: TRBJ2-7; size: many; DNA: TGTGCCAGCAGCGTAGGGAGCCGCCTGGAGCAGTACTTC; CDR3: CASSVGSRLEQYF
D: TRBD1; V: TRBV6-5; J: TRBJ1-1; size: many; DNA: TGTGCCAGCAGTTCCGACAGGGGCATGAACACTGAAGCTTTCTTT; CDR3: CASSSDRGMNTEAFF
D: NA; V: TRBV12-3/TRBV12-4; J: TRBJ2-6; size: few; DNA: TGTGCCAGCAGTTTAGGGCAACACTCTGGGGCCAACGTCCTGACTTTC; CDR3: CASSLGQHSGANVLTF